The clone carrying this T cell receptor beta chain occurred many times. J was trimmed by 1 base and V by 3 bases; bases with no gene match: 9. CDR3 length equals 19 residues. The germline V gene has CDR1 MGHRA and CDR2 YSYEKL. In TCRdb, the RT-PCR reads were re-called with MiXCR into one record per CDR3 protein. The profile shows more than 550,000 distinct CDR3 sequences, more than 13% of them singletons. The rearrangement uses TRBV4-1 and TRBJ2-1; TRBD2 aligns across 13 bases. Specimen: memory CD4+ T cells from blood. The clonotype was recovered from a female donor in good health, serving as a healthy control. This CDR3 reads CASSHAGTSGDLSYNEQFF. CDR3 nucleotides: TGCGCCAGCAGCCACGCCGGGACTAGCGGGGATCTTTCCTACAATGAGCAGTTCTTC.